Listed below are T cell receptor beta chains from one sample, sequenced in a study of T-cell memory formation after mild COVID-19. TCRdb independently ran MiXCR on the 5' RACE reads; one entry per CDR3 protein. The table records hundreds of thousands of distinct CDR3 sequences, 20% of them present only once. The material sequenced was PBMCs or a T cell subset sorted from them (not recorded which). Receptor source: an adult woman who had mild COVID-19 (a few samples of this study predate the infection). Cell type and time point are not known. CDR3s include the opening cysteine and the closing phenylalanine or tryptophan.

V | CDR3
TRBV6-5 | CASSYSGTSGRAANEQFF
TRBV7-9 | CASSLSPAGTGGNEQFF
TRBV12-3/TRBV12-4 | CASSFRINQPQHF
TRBV6-5 | CASAPPGAKGYGYTF
TRBV7-2 | CASSLEFSLTYEQYF
TRBV15 | CATSRGAEWGNEQFF
TRBV10-3 | CAISPGSQRTEAFF
TRBV18 | CASSPLGPQRSYNEQFF
TRBV28 | CASRSWASGANVLTF
TRBV6-5 | CASSYGASYEQYF
TRBV19 | CASWSGNCYEQYF
TRBV5-5 | CASSSKVSSNQPQHF
TRBV12-3/TRBV12-4 | CASRFEDTQYF
TRBV7-6 | CASSLPRTSENTGELFF
TRBV20-1 | CSAAQGLAIGNEQFF
TRBV11-2 | CASSLMDRRYGYTF
TRBV30 | CAWSPLRVSGTAYEQYF
TRBV7-9 | CASSLARGGPNTEAFF
TRBV7-2 | CASSLGAGAAQYF
TRBV19 | CASSPVPIMGNIQYF
TRBV16 | CASSQRQGMDGYTF
TRBV20-1 | CSAPRDNPRSGTQYF
TRBV9 | CASSMGTDAGRGQYF
TRBV4-1 | CASRQSPGTSWETQYF
TRBV12-3/TRBV12-4 | CASSRGRVWVTEAFF
TRBV25-1 | CASSPRPTYEQYF
TRBV5-6 | CASSLESTSGFYNEQFF
TRBV18 | CASSRGQSNTGELFF
TRBV7-8 | CASSWVTDTQYF
TRBV27 | CASSFFSHVMVF
TRBV5-5 | CASSLYPGTYNEQFF
TRBV20-1 | CSAAGGNQPQHF
TRBV7-3 | CASSSSLAGDKGQWVSEQFF
TRBV6-4 | CASSDPTLAGGDEQFF
TRBV13 | CASSPVGGAEQYF
TRBV27 | CASHPLGTDTQYF
TRBV7-2 | CASSYYLRGDEQYF
TRBV4-2 | CASSPKRGGSYEQYF
TRBV20-1 | CSARGSYNEQFF
TRBV5-6 | CASSLALRDSNTGELFF
TRBV7-9 | CASSPRVSGGPGEQFF
TRBV5-6 | CASSSVGQGGLQETQYF
TRBV16 | CASSQLGGTDIQYF
TRBV12-3/TRBV12-4 | CASLAGGNTGELFF
TRBV6-5 | CAVRYRADTEAFF
TRBV20-1 | CSAREIQGRNSGYTF
TRBV7-8 | CASKKDRLILNTEAFF
TRBV5-5 | CASSEGTGDTEAFF
TRBV7-3 | CASSLNWGAPYEQYF
TRBV6-1 | CASRIPGVGQPQHF
TRBV12-3/TRBV12-4 | CASSPNVLAGGGETQYF
TRBV18 | CASSPRTGARYEQYF
TRBV9 | CASSVQPGLAGFEQFF
TRBV2 | CASRWRGSEQYF
TRBV27 | CASSPLRDKGGYTF
TRBV19 | CASRRTEAFF
TRBV5-1 | CASRPGEAQETQYF
TRBV7-9 | CASSSGWYQPQHF